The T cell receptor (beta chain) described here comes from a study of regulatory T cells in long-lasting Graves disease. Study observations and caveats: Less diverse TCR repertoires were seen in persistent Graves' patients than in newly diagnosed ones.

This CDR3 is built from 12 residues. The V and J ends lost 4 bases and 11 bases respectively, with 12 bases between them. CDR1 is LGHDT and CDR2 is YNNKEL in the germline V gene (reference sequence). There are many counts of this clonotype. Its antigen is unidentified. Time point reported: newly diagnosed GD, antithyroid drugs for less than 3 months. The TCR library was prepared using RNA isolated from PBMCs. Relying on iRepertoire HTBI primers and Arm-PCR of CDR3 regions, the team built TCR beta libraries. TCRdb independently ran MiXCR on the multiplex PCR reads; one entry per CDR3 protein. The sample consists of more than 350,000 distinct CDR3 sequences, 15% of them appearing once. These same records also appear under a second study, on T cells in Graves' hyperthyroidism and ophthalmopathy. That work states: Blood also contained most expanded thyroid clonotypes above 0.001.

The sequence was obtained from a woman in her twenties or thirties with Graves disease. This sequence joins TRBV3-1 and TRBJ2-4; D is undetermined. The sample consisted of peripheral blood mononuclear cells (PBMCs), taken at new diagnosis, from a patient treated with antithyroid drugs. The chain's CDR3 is CASSRPGSLQYF. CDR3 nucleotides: TGTGCCAGCAGCCGGCCGGGTTCTCTTCAGTACTTC.